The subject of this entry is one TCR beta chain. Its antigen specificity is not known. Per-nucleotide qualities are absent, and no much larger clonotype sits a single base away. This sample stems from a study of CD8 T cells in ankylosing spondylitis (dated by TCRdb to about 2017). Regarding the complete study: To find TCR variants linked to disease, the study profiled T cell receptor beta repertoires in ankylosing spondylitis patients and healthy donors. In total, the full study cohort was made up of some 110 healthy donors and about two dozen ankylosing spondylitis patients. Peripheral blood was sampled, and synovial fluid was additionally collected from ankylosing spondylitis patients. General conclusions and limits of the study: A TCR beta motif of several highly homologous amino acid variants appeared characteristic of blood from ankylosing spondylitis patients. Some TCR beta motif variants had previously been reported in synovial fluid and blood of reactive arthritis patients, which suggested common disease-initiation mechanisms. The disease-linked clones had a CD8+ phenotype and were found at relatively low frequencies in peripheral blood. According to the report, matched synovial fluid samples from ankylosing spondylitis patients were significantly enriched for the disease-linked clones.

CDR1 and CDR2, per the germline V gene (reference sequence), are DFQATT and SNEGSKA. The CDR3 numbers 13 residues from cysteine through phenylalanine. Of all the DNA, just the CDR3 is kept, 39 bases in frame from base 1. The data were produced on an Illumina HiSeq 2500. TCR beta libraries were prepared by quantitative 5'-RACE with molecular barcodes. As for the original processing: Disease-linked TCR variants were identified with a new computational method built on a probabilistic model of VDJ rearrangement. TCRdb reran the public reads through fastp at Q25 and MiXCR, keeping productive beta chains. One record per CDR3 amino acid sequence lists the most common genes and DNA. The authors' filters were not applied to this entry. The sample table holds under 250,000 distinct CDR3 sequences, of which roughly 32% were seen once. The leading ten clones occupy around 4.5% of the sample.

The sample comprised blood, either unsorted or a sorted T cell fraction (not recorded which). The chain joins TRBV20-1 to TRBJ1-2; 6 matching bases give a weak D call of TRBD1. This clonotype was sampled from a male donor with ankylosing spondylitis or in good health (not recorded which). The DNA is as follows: TGCCTGGCGGCTGGCAGGGGAAGTAGTGGCTACACCTTC. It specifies CLAAGRGSSGYTF.